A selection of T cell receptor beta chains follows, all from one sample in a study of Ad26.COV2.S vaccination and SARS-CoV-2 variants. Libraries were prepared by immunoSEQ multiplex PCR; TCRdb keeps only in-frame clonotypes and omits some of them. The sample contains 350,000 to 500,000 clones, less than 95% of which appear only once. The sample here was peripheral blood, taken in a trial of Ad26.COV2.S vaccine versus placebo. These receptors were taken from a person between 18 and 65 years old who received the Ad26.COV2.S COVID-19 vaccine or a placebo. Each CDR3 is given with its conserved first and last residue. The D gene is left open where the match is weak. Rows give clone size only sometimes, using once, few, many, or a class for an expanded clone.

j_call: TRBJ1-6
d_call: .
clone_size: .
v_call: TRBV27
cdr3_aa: CASSLSPNGDSPLHF
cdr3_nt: TGTGCCAGCAGTTTATCGCCCAACGGGGATTCACCCCTCCACTTT

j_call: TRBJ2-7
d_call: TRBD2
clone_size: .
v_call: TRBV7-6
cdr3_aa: CASSSGLNYEQYF
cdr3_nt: TGTGCCAGCAGCTCGGGACTAAACTACGAGCAGTACTTC

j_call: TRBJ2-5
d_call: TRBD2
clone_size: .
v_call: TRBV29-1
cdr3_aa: CSAQGLAGKGDKTQYF
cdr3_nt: TGCAGCGCCCAGGGGCTAGCGGGAAAGGGGGATAAGACCCAGTACTTC

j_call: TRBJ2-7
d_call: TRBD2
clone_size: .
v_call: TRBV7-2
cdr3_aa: CASSLRLAGYYEQYF
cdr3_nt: TGTGCCAGCAGCTTAAGGCTAGCGGGATACTACGAGCAGTACTTC

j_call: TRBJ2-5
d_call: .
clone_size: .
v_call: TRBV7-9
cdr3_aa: CASSSQGGDQETQYF
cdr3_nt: TGTGCCAGCAGCTCGCAAGGGGGGGACCAAGAGACCCAGTACTTC

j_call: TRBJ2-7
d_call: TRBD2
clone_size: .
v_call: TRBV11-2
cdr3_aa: CASSLSGGIYEQYF
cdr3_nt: TGTGCCAGCAGCTTAAGCGGGGGAATCTACGAGCAGTACTTC

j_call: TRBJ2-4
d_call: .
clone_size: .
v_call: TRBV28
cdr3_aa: CASRGLSRGTKNIQYF
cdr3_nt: TGTGCCAGCAGGGGGCTGAGCCGTGGGACCAAAAACATTCAGTACTTC

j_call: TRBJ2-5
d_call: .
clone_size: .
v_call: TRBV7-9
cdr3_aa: CASSQGPTGPQETQYF
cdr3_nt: TGTGCCAGCAGCCAGGGACCGACAGGTCCCCAAGAGACCCAGTACTTC

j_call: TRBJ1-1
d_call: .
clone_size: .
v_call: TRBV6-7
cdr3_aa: CASSYTGSMNTEAFF
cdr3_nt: TGTGCCAGCAGTTACACCGGGTCGATGAACACTGAAGCTTTCTTT

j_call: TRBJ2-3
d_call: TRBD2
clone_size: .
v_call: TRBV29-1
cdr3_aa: CSVLPQRESPDTQYF
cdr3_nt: TGCAGCGTACTACCCCAGCGGGAGTCCCCAGATACGCAGTATTTT

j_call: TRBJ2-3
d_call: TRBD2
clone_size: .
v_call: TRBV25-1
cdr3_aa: CASGRTSGRQDTQYF
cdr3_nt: TGTGCCAGCGGACGGACTAGCGGGAGACAAGATACGCAGTATTTT

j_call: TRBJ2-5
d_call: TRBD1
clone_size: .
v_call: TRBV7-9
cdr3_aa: CASSFTGTGGETQYF
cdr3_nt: TGTGCCAGCAGCTTTACCGGGACAGGGGGAGAGACCCAGTACTTC

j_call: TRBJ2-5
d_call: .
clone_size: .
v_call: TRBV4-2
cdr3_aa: CASSRRETQYF
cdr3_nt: TGTGCCAGCAGCCGGAGAGAGACCCAGTACTTC

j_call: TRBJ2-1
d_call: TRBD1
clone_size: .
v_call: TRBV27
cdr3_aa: CASSSWTGFQFF
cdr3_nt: TGTGCCAGCAGTTCTTGGACAGGGTTCCAATTCTTC

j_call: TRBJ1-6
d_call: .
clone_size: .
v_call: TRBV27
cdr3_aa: CASRAGYTKDISPLHF
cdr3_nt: TGTGCCAGCAGGGCCGGGTATACAAAGGATATTTCACCCCTCCACTTT

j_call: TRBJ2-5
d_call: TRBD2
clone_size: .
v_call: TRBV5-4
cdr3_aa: CASSLGTRASGGEETQYF
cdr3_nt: TGTGCCAGCAGCTTGGGGACGCGGGCTAGCGGGGGGGAAGAGACCCAGTACTTC

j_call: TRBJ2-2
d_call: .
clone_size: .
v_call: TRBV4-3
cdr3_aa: CASSHDLTWRTGELFF
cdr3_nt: TGCGCCAGCAGCCATGACCTTACATGGCGAACCGGGGAGCTGTTTTTT

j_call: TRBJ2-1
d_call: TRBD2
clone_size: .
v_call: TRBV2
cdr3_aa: CASSEAAGDGYNEQFF
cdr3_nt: TGTGCCAGCAGTGAAGCAGCGGGAGATGGGTACAATGAGCAGTTCTTC

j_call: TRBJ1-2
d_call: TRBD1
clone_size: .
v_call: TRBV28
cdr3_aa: CASSFKDRVSHGYTF
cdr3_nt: TGTGCCAGCAGTTTTAAGGACAGGGTTTCTCATGGCTACACCTTC

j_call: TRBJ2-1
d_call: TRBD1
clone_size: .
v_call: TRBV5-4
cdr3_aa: CASSRDRSSYNEQFF
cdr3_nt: TGTGCCAGCAGCAGGGACAGGAGCTCCTACAATGAGCAGTTCTTC

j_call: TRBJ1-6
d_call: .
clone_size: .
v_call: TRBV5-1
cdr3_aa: CASSLTVHSPLHF
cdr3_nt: TGCGCCAGCAGCCTGACAGTACATTCACCCCTCCACTTT

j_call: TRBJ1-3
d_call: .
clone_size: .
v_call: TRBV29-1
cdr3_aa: CSVVLSHSGNTIYF
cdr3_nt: TGCAGCGTTGTTCTGTCTCACTCTGGAAACACCATATATTTT

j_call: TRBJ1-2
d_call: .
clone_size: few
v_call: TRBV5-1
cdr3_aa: CASSVDSDYGYTF
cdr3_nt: TGCGCCAGCAGCGTGGACAGCGACTATGGCTACACCTTC

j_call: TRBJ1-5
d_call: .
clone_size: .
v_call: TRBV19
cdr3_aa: CASSLQGLPGGGQPQHF
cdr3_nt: TGTGCCAGTAGCCTCCAGGGACTCCCGGGGGGAGGACAGCCCCAGCATTTT

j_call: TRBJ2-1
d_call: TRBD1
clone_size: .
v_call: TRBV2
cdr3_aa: CASSFTGGDYNEQFF
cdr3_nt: TGTGCCAGCAGTTTTACAGGGGGCGACTACAATGAGCAGTTCTTC

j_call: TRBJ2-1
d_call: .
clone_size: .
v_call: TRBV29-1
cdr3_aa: CSVEEDHRPYNEQFF
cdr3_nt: TGCAGCGTTGAAGAGGACCATCGACCCTACAATGAGCAGTTCTTC

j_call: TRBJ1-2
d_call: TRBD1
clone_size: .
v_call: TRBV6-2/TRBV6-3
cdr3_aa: CASSNTRTGQYGYTF
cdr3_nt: TGTGCCAGCAGTAACACACGGACAGGACAATATGGCTACACCTTC

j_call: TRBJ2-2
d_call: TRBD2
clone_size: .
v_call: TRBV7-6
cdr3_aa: CASSLASGRRTGELFF
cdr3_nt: TGTGCCAGCAGCTTAGCTAGCGGGAGACGCACCGGGGAGCTGTTTTTT

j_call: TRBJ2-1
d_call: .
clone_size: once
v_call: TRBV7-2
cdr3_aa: CASSLAREQFF
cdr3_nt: TGTGCCAGCAGCTTAGCGAGGGAGCAGTTCTTC

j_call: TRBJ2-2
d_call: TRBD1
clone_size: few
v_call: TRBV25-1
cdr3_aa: CASSGYRGANTGELFF
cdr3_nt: TGTGCCAGCAGTGGGTACAGGGGCGCGAACACCGGGGAGCTGTTTTTT

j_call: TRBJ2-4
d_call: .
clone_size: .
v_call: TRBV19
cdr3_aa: CASSIDGSGAKNIQYF
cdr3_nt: TGTGCCAGTAGTATAGATGGGTCGGGTGCCAAAAACATTCAGTACTTC

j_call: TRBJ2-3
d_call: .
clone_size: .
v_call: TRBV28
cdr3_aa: CASSRFSSTDTQYF
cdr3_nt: TGTGCCAGCAGTCGGTTTTCTAGCACAGATACGCAGTATTTT

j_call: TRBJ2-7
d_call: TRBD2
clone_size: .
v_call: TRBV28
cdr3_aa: CASSPRDISGSNDEQYF
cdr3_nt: TGTGCCAGCAGCCCTAGGGACATTAGCGGGAGTAACGACGAGCAGTACTTC

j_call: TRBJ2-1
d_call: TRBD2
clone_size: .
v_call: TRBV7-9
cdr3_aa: CASSSIAGGPYNEQFF
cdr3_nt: TGTGCCAGCAGTTCCATAGCGGGAGGTCCCTACAATGAGCAGTTCTTC

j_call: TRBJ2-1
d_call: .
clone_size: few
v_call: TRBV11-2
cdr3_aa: CASSLGAGANEQFF
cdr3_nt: TGTGCCAGCAGCTTAGGGGCAGGGGCGAATGAGCAGTTCTTC

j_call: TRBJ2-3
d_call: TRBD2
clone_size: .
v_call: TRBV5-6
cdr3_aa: CASSPTSGSRTDTQYF
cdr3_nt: TGTGCCAGCAGCCCGACTAGCGGGAGTAGGACAGATACGCAGTATTTT

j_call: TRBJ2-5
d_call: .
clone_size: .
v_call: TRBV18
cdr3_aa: CASSPPVRETQYF
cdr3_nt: TGTGCCAGCTCACCACCGGTTAGAGAGACCCAGTACTTC

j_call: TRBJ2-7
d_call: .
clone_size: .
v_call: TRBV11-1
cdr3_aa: CASSLGGGRSSYEQYF
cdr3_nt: TGTGCCAGCAGCTTAGGTGGGGGACGGAGCTCCTACGAGCAGTACTTC

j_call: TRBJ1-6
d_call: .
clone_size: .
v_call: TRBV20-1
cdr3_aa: CSASVLDKDSPLHF
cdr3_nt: TGCAGTGCTAGTGTTCTGGACAAGGATTCACCCCTCCACTTT

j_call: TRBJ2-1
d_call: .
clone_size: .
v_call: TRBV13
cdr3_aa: CASSPGQSSYNEQFF
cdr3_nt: TGTGCCAGCAGCCCTGGACAGAGCTCCTACAATGAGCAGTTCTTC